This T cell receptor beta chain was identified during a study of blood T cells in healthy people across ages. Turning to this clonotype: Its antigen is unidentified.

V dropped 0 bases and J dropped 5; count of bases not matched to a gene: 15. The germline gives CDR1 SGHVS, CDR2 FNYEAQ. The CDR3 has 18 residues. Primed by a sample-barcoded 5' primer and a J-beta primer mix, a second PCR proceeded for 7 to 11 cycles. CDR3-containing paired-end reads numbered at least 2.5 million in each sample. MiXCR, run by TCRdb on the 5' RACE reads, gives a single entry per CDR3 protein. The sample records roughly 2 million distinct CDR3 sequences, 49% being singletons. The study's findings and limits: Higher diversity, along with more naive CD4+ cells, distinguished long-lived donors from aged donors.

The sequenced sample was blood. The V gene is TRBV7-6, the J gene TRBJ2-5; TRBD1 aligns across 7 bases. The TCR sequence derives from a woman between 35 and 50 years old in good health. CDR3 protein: CASSLAPRDSSFGETQYF. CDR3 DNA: TGTGCCAGCAGCTTAGCCCCCCGGGACAGCAGTTTTGGGGAGACCCAGTACTTC.